Sequencing of this T cell receptor (beta chain) was carried out in a study of circulating and synovial CD4+ cells in juvenile arthritis. Sequenced by immunoSEQ multiplex PCR; TCRdb stores in-frame clones only, minus some. The table lists over 30,000 clones, 90% to 95% of them singletons, with roughly 0.15% in the top ten. Notes on this clone: The antigen remains undetermined.

V shed 3 bases, J shed 0 bases, and the junction held 1 base outside the gene matches. There are 16 residues in the CDR3. CDR1 SGHTA and CDR2 FQGNSA come from the germline V gene. Study outcomes and limitations: Diversity here was lower than in bulk blood CD4 cells.

The chain couples TRBV7-2 to TRBJ2-3, with 12 bases aligning to TRBD2. The origin of this receptor is a human donor with juvenile idiopathic arthritis. The sample was CD4+ T cells from blood. DNA for the CDR3: TGTGCCAGCAGCTTGCTAGCGGGAGGGAGCACAGATACGCAGTATTTT. It translates to CASSLLAGGSTDTQYF. Based on the CDR3 plus reference TRBV7-2 and TRBJ2-3, the full variable domain is GAGVSQSPSNKVTEKGKDVELRCDPISGHTALYWYRQSLGQGLEFLIYFQGNSAPDKSGLPSDRFSAERTGGSVSTLTIQRTQQEDSAVYLCASSLLAGGSTDTQYFGPGTRLTVL.